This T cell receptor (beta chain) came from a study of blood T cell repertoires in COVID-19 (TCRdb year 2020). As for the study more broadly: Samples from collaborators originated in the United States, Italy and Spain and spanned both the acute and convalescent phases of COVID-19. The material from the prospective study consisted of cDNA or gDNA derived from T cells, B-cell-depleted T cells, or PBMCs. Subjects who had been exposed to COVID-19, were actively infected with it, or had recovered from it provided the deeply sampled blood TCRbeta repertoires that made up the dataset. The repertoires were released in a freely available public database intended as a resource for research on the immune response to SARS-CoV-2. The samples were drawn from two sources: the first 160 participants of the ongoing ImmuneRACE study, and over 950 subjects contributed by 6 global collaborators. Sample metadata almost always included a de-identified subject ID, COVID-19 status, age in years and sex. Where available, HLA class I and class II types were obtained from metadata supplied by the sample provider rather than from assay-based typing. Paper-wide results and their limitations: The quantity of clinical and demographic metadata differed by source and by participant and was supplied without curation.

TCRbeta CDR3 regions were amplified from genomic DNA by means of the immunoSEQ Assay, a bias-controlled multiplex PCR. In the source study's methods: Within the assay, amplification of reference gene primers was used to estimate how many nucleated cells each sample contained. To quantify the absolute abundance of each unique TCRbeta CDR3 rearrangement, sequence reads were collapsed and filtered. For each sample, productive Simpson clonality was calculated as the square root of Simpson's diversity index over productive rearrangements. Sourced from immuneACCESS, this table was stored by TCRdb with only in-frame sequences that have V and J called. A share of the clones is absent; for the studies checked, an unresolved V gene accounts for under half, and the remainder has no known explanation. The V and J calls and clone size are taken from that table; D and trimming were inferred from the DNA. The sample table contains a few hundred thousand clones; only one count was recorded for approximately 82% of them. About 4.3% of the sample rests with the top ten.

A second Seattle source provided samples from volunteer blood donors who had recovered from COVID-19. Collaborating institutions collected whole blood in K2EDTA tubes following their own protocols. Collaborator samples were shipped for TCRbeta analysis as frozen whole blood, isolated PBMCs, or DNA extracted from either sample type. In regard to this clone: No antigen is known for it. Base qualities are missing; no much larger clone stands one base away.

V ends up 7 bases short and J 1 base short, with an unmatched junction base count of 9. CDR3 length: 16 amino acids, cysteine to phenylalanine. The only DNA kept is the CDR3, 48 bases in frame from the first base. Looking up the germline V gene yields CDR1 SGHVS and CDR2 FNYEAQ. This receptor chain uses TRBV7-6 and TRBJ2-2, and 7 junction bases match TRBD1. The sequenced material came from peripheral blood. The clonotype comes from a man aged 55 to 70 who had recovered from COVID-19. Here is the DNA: TGTGCCAGCAAAACCTCTCAGGGGGTGAACACCGGGGAGCTGTTTTTT. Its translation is CASKTSQGVNTGELFF. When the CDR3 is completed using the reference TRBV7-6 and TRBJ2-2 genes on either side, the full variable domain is GAGVSQSPRYKVTKRGQDVALRCDPISGHVSLYWYRQALGQGPEFLTYFNYEAQQDKSGLPNDRFSAERPEGSISTLTIQRTEQRDSAMYRCASKTSQGVNTGELFFGEGSRLTVL.